This T cell receptor beta chain was documented in a study of vaccination effects on CD4 cells after COVID-19. Study results and caveats: Both infection-induced and vaccine-induced clones contracted markedly at late post-vaccination timepoints.

Turning to this clone: Its cognate antigen is unknown.

Peptide-pool stimulation followed by sequencing identified expanded antigen-specific CD4+ clonotypes in the ViraFEST assay. Cells that had been cultured for ten to eleven days were the source of isolated CD4+ T cells. Having tested negative for nucleocapsid antibodies, the vaccine recipients showed no prior SARS-CoV-2 infection. Cultures received IL-2 medium that replaced half the medium on days 3 and 7. The germline gives CDR1 SNHLY, CDR2 FYNNEI. The CDR3 has 13 residues. Trimming took 4 bases from V and 2 from J, leaving 8 bases between them. Profiled with immunoSEQ multiplex PCR; TCRdb holds only in-frame clones, not every one. The table includes some 65,000 clones, approximately 76% detected once.

The chain has TRBV2 and TRBJ1-2; D is undetermined. This TCR was recovered from a human donor who received a COVID-19 vaccine. The material sequenced was CD4+ T cells from PBMCs cultured with HCoV-NL63 spike peptides, taken before COVID-19 vaccination. CDR3 nucleotide sequence: TGTGCCAGCAGTGGAAACGCCAACTATGGCTACACCTTC. Encoded protein: CASSGNANYGYTF.